This T cell receptor beta chain derives from a study of blood T cell repertoires in COVID-19. About the study: Researchers got acute and convalescent COVID-19 samples from the United States, Italy and Spain. In each case, the material was cDNA or gDNA derived from T cells, B-cell-depleted T cells, or PBMCs.

It was during active infection that Seattle patients were enrolled and then longitudinally followed. Trimming removed 1 base from V and 2 bases from J; junction bases left unmatched: 4. This CDR3 spans 16 amino acids. The germline V gene has CDR1 PRHDT and CDR2 FYEKMQ (reference sequence). Authors' data handling: Estimated nucleated cell counts came from reference gene primer amplification. Assay: immunoSEQ multiplex PCR; the TCRdb copy retains only in-frame clones and omits some. That table is the source of V, J and clone size, and D and trimming were worked out from the DNA. The data hold roughly 200,000 clones, with roughly 83% observed a single time.

This TCR was recovered from a middle-aged woman with COVID-19, enrolled during active disease. Sample: peripheral blood. This chain uses TRBV13 with TRBJ2-1; TRBD2 matches 8 bases. The CDR3 sequence: CASSLAGGGPYNEQFF. In DNA, the CDR3 is TGTGCCAGCAGCTTAGCCGGCGGGGGGCCCTACAATGAGCAGTTCTTC. The whole variable domain, remainder taken from reference TRBV13 and TRBJ2-1, is AAGVIQSPRHLIKEKRETATLKCYPIPRHDTVYWYQQGPGQDPQFLISFYEKMQSDKGSIPDRFSAQQFSDYHSELNMSSLELGDSALYFCASSLAGGGPYNEQFFGPGTRLTVL.